This T cell receptor (beta chain) was observed in a study of radiation and T cells in renal cell carcinoma (dated by TCRdb to between 2020 and 2021). Context from the whole study: Samples came from a clinical trial, in which primary renal cell carcinomas received 15 Gy stereotactic body radiation therapy followed by nephrectomy 4 weeks later. A total of some 55 samples underwent TCR beta sequencing, made up of 25 or so tumors and about 27 peripheral blood samples. In the roughly 49 samples combined, around 3.9 million unique CDR3 nucleotide sequences were found, encoding roughly 2.5 million unique CDR3 amino acid sequences.

The sample's time point label, decoded: blood 2 weeks post-SBRT. Taken with the paper, the label for treatment or condition translates to: 15 Gy SBRT to primary tumor, nephrectomy 4 weeks later. Serial peripheral blood from radiation-treated patients was sampled at baseline, 2 weeks and 4 weeks after SBRT to track tumor-enriched clonotypes. Renal cell carcinoma with clear cell pathology was present in all patients. The QIAamp DNA Blood Mini Kit (Qiagen) was used to prepare genomic DNA for TCR sequencing. Samples were included in the analyses only if all quality control checks were passed. TCR beta libraries were generated from genomic DNA with the immunoSEQ kit, following the manufacturer's recommendations. To prepare libraries, a first multiplex PCR with proprietary primers was run, followed by a second PCR that added unique barcodes, and a bead cleanup was done after each round. Each sample batch included a kit-provided positive control reaction and a negative control reaction. The final libraries were assessed on an Agilent 4200 TapeStation D1000 ScreenTape, pooled by volume, and quantified by qPCR. Sequencing was performed on an Illumina NextSeq500 using a MidOutput 150-cycle cartridge, with 156 Read1 cycles, 15 Index1 cycles, and the kit custom primers. The pooled library was loaded at 0.95 to 1 pM with around 20% PhiX control spiked in. In the source study's methods: Vendor-processed data were analyzed in R, and a clonotype was defined as all T cells sharing the same CDR3 nucleotide sequence. For clone abundance analyses, frequencies were normalized to the 10,000 most abundant clones per sample. Public T cell clones, which averaged fewer than five per sample, were removed prior to analysis. Tumor-enriched clonotypes and baseline blood-enriched clonotypes were defined as those with an abundance difference of at least 32-fold between compartments. A beta-binomial differential abundance model was used to identify clonotypes that expanded or contracted between blood time points. The Baroni-Urbani and Buser coefficient was used to measure tumor-blood repertoire similarity, and groups were compared with two-tailed Wilcoxon tests in R. Held by TCRdb, this immuneACCESS table contains in-frame sequences only and omits some clones. Under half of the omission traces to an unresolved V gene where checked; the cause of the rest is unknown. V and J calls and clone size follow that table, whereas D and trimming were derived from the DNA. The sample records 150,000 to 190,000 clones, 87% of which are singletons. Jointly, the top ten make up approximately 12% of the sample.

For this clone: This receptor's antigen is unknown. No clone much larger than this one lies a single base away; base qualities are absent.

V lost 8 bases and J lost 0 bases, and the count of bases not matched to a germline gene is 7. CDR3 length: 17 amino acids, cysteine to phenylalanine. Just CDR3 DNA is preserved here, 51 bases in frame from base 1. From the germline V gene, CDR1 is SGHTA and CDR2 is FQGNSA. What the authors observed across the whole study: No pretreatment tumor biopsies were available, so the baseline intratumoral presence of clonotypes could not be determined. In blood, the top tumor clonotypes increased from baseline to 2 weeks after radiation and then shrank by 4 weeks, which suggests a temporary expansion of tumor-resident clones. Changes in the blood repertoire were not tracked past 4 weeks after treatment. Because the trial had a single-armed design, the trial could not examine how radiation dose or scheduling affected the TCR repertoire.

Material: blood, obtained from a patient whose treatment included radiotherapy and nephrectomy. The receptor comes from a woman in her 50s with renal cell carcinoma. The chain links TRBV7-2 with TRBJ2-3, with 14 bases matching TRBD2. The CDR3 here reads CASARLAGGRSTDTQYF. The nucleotides read TGTGCCAGCGCGAGACTAGCGGGGGGGCGGAGCACAGATACGCAGTATTTT.